The 5 T cell receptor beta chains below all came from one sample that was sequenced in a study of T cell changes during pregnancy in multiple sclerosis. Here immunoSEQ multiplex PCR was the method, and the copy in TCRdb shows in-frame clones only, minus some. The table records 40,000 to 55,000 clones, around 93% of them present only once. Here the sequenced sample was CD8+ T cells from peripheral blood mononuclear cells, taken in the first trimester of pregnancy. These TCRs come from a female donor with multiple sclerosis, enrolled in a pregnancy study.

The genes are TRBV2 and TRBJ1-5; D uncertain. This CDR3 spans 13 amino acids. CDR1 is SNHLY, CDR2 FYNNEI, per germline. The V gene lost 6 bases and the J gene lost 6 bases, with 12 bases spanning the gap. The CDR3, as DNA: TGTGCCAGCAGATCCAGATCGGGTCAGCCCCAGCATTTT. Translating it yields CASRSRSGQPQHF.

The rearrangement joins TRBV9 to TRBJ2-1; 8 bases map to TRBD2. Germline V gene sequence: CDR1 SGDLS, CDR2 YYNGEE. The CDR3 has 15 residues. V gave up 0 bases and J gave up 3 bases; unmatched junction bases: 2. The CDR3 reads CASSVGTSGYNEQFF. As DNA, the CDR3 is TGTGCCAGCAGCGTAGGTACTAGCGGCTACAATGAGCAGTTCTTC.

The rearrangement uses TRBV27 and TRBJ2-5; D might be TRBD1 (6 bases). The V and J ends lost 8 bases and 5 bases respectively, with 9 bases between them. Germline-derived CDR1 and CDR2 are MNHEY and SMNVEV (reference sequence). This CDR3 has 11 amino acids. The CDR3 DNA follows: TGTGCCAGCTGGGGGCGGGAGACCCAGTACTTC. The encoded protein is CASWGRETQYF.

The V call is TRBV9, the J call TRBJ1-5; TRBD1 is a possible D gene (5 bases). Deletions cut 0 bases from V and 4 bases from J, with 11 bases between. Germline V gives CDR1 SGDLS, CDR2 YYNGEE. This CDR3 contains 15 residues. The CDR3 bases are TGTGCCAGCAGCGTAGCGGCAGGGTTAAATCAGCCCCAGCATTTT. This translates into CASSVAAGLNQPQHF. Drawing the rest from reference TRBV9 and TRBJ1-5, the complete variable domain is DSGVTQTPKHLITATGQRVTLRCSPRSGDLSVYWYQQSLDQGLQFLIQYYNGEERAKGNILERFSAQQFPDLHSELNLSSLELGDSALYFCASSVAAGLNQPQHFGDGTRLSIL.

J is TRBJ2-7 and V is TRBV10-1; D gene uncertain. CDR3 length: 13 residues. Germline CDR1 WNHNN, CDR2 SYGVQD (reference sequence). Trimming removed 4 bases at V and 0 bases at J, with 7 bases between. The CDR3 DNA is TGCGCCAGCAGTGGCGAGGACTCCTACGAGCAGTACTTC. This translates into CASSGEDSYEQYF.